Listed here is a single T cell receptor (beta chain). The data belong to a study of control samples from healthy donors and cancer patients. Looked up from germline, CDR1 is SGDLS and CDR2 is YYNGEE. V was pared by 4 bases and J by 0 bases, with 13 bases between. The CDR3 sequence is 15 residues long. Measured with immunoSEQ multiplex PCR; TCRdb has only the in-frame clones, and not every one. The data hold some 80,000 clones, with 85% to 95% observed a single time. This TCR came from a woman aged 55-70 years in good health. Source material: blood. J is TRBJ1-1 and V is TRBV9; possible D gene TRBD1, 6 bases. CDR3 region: CASSPRTAVNTEAFF. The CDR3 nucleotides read TGTGCCAGCAGCCCACGGACAGCCGTGAACACTGAAGCTTTCTTT.